A selection of T cell receptor beta chains follows, all from one sample in a study of blood T cell repertoires in COVID-19. Generated by immunoSEQ multiplex PCR, the TCRdb table keeps only in-frame clones and is missing some. Of fewer than 300,000 clones in the sample, roughly four fifths were seen once. The specimen was PBMCs or T cells enriched from blood (not recorded which). These TCRs come from a man between 35 and 55 years old who had been exposed to COVID-19. Each CDR3 is given with its conserved first and last residue. D genes are given only for firm matches. Not every row has a clone size; where given, it reads once, few, many or a size class.

J	D	size	V	CDR3	DNA
TRBJ2-5	.	.	TRBV7-9	CASSTPRELQDSELNQETQYF	TGTGCCAGCAGCACACCTAGAGAGCTGCAAGACAGCGAGTTAAACCAAGAGACCCAGTACTTC
TRBJ2-5	TRBD2	.	TRBV2	CASSDRGGWQETQYF	TGTGCCAGCAGTGATCGGGGAGGGTGGCAAGAGACCCAGTACTTC
TRBJ2-1	.	.	TRBV10-3	CAISDGVSEQFF	TGTGCCATCAGTGACGGAGTTTCTGAGCAGTTCTTC
TRBJ1-5	.	.	TRBV29-1	CSAGGSGNQPQHF	TGCAGCGCCGGTGGGAGTGGCAATCAGCCCCAGCATTTT
TRBJ2-5	.	.	TRBV11-3	CASSDPAQETQYF	TGTGCCAGCAGTGACCCAGCGCAAGAGACCCAGTACTTC
TRBJ1-5	TRBD1	.	TRBV19	CASSFRGRIQPQHF	TGTGCCAGTTCGTTCAGGGGGCGAATTCAGCCCCAGCATTTT
TRBJ2-5	TRBD1	.	TRBV30	CAWSSSGDSQETQYF	TGTGCCTGGAGCAGCTCAGGGGACAGCCAAGAGACCCAGTACTTC
TRBJ2-1	TRBD1	.	TRBV5-1	CASSTGQPEQFF	TGCGCCAGCAGCACGGGACAGCCTGAGCAGTTCTTC
TRBJ1-3	.	many	TRBV7-9	CASSFTGTITGNTIYF	TGTGCCAGCAGCTTCACCGGGACAATAACTGGAAACACCATATATTTT
TRBJ1-3	.	.	TRBV19	CASSTGQHSGNTIYF	TGTGCCAGTAGTACCGGACAGCACTCTGGAAACACCATATATTTT
TRBJ2-1	TRBD2	.	TRBV29-1	CSGDYPNEQFF	TGCAGCGGGGACTACCCCAATGAGCAGTTCTTC
TRBJ2-2	.	.	TRBV2	CASRGHSAPGELFF	TGTGCCAGCAGGGGACACTCAGCGCCCGGGGAGCTGTTTTTT
TRBJ2-7	.	.	TRBV27	CASSFGGEQYF	TGTGCCAGCAGTTTCGGGGGCGAGCAGTACTTC
TRBJ1-2	TRBD1	.	TRBV15	CATSSRTGQGYTF	TGTGCCACCAGCAGCCGGACAGGGCAAGGCTACACCTTC
TRBJ1-6	.	.	TRBV14	CASSQTAEYNSPLHF	TGTGCCAGCAGCCAAACGGCGGAATATAATTCACCCCTCCACTTT
TRBJ1-1	.	.	TRBV29-1	CSVEAWKGHTRGEAFF	TGCAGCGTTGAGGCGTGGAAGGGACATACGAGAGGTGAAGCTTTCTTT
TRBJ2-7	TRBD1	.	TRBV10-3	CAGRQGLSYEQYF	TGTGCCGGCCGACAGGGGTTATCCTACGAGCAGTACTTC
TRBJ1-5	TRBD1	few	TRBV19	CASTNAGTGPGQPQHF	TGTGCCAGTACCAATGCGGGGACAGGGCCTGGACAGCCCCAGCATTTT
TRBJ1-3	TRBD1	.	TRBV24-1	CATRGTGENTIYF	TGTGCCACCAGAGGGACAGGGGAGAACACCATATATTTT
TRBJ2-2	.	.	TRBV7-6	CASSPTSYTGELFF	TGTGCCAGCAGCCCTACCTCCTACACCGGGGAGCTGTTTTTT
TRBJ1-5	TRBD1	few	TRBV7-8	CASRDTGVNQPQHF	TGTGCCAGCAGGGATACAGGGGTCAATCAGCCCCAGCATTTT
TRBJ1-1	.	.	TRBV10-1	CASSAAGTEAFF	TGCGCCAGCAGTGCAGCGGGCACTGAAGCTTTCTTT